This T cell receptor (beta chain) derives from a study of blood T cell repertoires in COVID-19. In the original workflow: Amplification from reference gene primers served as the basis for estimated nucleated cell counts. Sequencing was performed with immunoSEQ multiplex PCR; in TCRdb, only in-frame clones are kept and a portion is missing. D and trimming were read from the DNA, whereas the V and J calls and clone size are those reported in that table. The table records more than 250,000 clones, about nine tenths of them present only once. The germline gives CDR1 GTSNPN, CDR2 SVGIG (reference sequence). The trim removed 0 bases at V and 7 bases at J, leaving 11 bases unmatched. The CDR3 is 17 residues long.

This chain connects TRBV30 to TRBJ2-1; 11 bases match TRBD2. Input material: peripheral blood. The sequence was collected from a woman aged 45-59 years with COVID-19, enrolled during active disease. CDR3 residues: CAWSVLLLAGERNEQFF. CDR3 sequence (DNA): TGTGCCTGGAGTGTCTTATTACTAGCGGGAGAAAGGAATGAGCAGTTCTTC.